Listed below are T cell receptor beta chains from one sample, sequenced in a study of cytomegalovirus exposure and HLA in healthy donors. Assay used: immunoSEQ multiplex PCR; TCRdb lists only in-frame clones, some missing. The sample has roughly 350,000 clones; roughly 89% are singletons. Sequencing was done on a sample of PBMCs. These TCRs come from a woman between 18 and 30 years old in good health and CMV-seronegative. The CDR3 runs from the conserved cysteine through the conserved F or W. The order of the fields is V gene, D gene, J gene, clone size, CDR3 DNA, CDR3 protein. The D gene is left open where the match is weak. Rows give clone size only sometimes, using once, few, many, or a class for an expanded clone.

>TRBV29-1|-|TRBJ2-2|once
TGCAGCGTTGGGGCCGAGCAGGGCGGGGAGCTGTTTTTT
CSVGAEQGGELFF
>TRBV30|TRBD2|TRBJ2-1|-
TGTGCCTGGAGCCCCTCCTTGGCGGGAGCATACAATGAGCAGTTCTTC
CAWSPSLAGAYNEQFF
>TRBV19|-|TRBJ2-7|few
TGTGCCAGCTCTATAGGTTCGGGGGACGAGCAGTACTTC
CASSIGSGDEQYF
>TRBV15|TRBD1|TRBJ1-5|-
TGTGCCACCAGCAGAGTAACAGGGGAGGAACAGCCCCAGCATTTT
CATSRVTGEEQPQHF
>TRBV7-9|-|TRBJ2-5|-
TGTGCCAGCAGCTTGCGGGGGCGCCGGGAAGAGACCCAGTACTTC
CASSLRGRREETQYF
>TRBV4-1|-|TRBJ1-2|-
TGCGCCAGCAGCCAAGTGCAGGGAGGGCTTCGGGGCTACACCTTC
CASSQVQGGLRGYTF
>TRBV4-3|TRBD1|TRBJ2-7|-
TGCGCCAGCAGCCACCTGGCCCGACAGGGGTACGAGCAGTACTTC
CASSHLARQGYEQYF
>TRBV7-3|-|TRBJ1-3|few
TGTGCCAGCAGCTTAGGAGTGGGCTCTGGAAACACCATATATTTT
CASSLGVGSGNTIYF
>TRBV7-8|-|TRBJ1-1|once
TGTGCCAGCAGCCCCACGGCCCGGGACTTGGCTGGGGAAGCTTTCTTT
CASSPTARDLAGEAFF
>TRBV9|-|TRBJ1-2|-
TGTGCCAGCAGCGTAGTGTCCAGGAAAGGCAAAGGCTATGGCTACACCTTC
CASSVVSRKGKGYGYTF
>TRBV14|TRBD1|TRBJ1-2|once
TGTGCCAGTAGCGACGGGACAGTTGGATCCGGCTACACCTTC
CASSDGTVGSGYTF
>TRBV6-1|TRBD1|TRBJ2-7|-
TGTGCCAGCAGCGGGGACAGGGGGAAGGGCTACGAGCAGTACTTC
CASSGDRGKGYEQYF
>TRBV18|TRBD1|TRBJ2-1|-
TGTGCCAGCTCACCACCGTCTGGGGACAGGGTGGGCAATGGGCAGTTCTTC
CASSPPSGDRVGNGQFF
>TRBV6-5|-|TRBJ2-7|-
TGTGCCAGCAGTTACCCGGAGGTCCCCCACTACGAGCAGTACTTC
CASSYPEVPHYEQYF
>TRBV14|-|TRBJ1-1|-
TGTGCCAGCAGCCAAGAACAGGGTCGCGGCACTGAAGCTTTCTTT
CASSQEQGRGTEAFF
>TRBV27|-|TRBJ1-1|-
TGTGCCAGCAGCCCTAGGGGGGGGTCGTACACTGAAGCTTTCTTT
CASSPRGGSYTEAFF
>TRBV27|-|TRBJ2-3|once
TGTGCCAGCAGTTTGGCGGGGTTTCGCACAGATACGCAGTATTTT
CASSLAGFRTDTQYF
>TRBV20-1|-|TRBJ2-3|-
TGCAGTGCCCCAATGGATACGCAGTATTTT
CSAPMDTQYF
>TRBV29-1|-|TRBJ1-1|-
TGCAGCGCCAACTGGGGGGAGGCTGAAGCTTTCTTT
CSANWGEAEAFF
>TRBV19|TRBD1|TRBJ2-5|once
TGTGCCAGTAGTATAGGCACAGGGGGCGAACAAGAGACCCAGTACTTC
CASSIGTGGEQETQYF
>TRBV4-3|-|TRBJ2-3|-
TGCGCCAGCAGCCAAGATCCCACTGGCGGGAGCACAGATACGCAGTATTTT
CASSQDPTGGSTDTQYF
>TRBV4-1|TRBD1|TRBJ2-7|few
TGCGCCAGCAGCCACCCACCAGGGGGATCCTACGAGCAGTACTTC
CASSHPPGGSYEQYF